This T cell receptor (beta chain) derives from a study of CXCR3-negative and CXCR3-positive naive CD8 T cells. Study summary: Roughly 140 million TRB reads in total, about 1.5 +/- 0.3 million per library. Study-level results: Naive subsets did not differ in surface CD5, and the authors estimated TCR strength using properties of the TRB CDR3. Researchers report that CXCR3-positive naive cells carry more hydrophobic TRB CDR3s than CXCR3-negative naive cells.

Comments on this clonotype: Its target is not known.

Definition of naive CD8+ T cells rested on a CD45RO-CCR7+CD27+CD95- profile. Germline V gene data show CDR1 as LNHDA and CDR2 as SQIVND (reference sequence). The CDR3 is made up of 18 amino acids. cDNA libraries for TRB were generated by 5' RACE incorporating UMI labels. TCRdb reprocessed the 5' RACE reads, keeping one entry per CDR3 protein, no DNA. The repertoire table contains some 130,000 distinct CDR3 sequences. The rearrangement uses TRBV19 and TRBJ1-1; TCRdb indicates TRBD1, and absent DNA this call remains unverified. The TCR originated in a human donor in good health. Some clones in this sample may be carry-over from other donors' samples. The sample was naive CXCR3+ CD8+ T cells from blood. Subset noted: CD45RO-CCR7+CD27+CD95- naive CD8+ T cells expressing CXCR3 (TNR3+). The chain's CDR3 is CASRQGYRGAATNTEAFF.